This TCR beta chain was profiled in a study of blood T cell repertoires in COVID-19. Study at large: Collection of acute and convalescent COVID-19 samples took place in the United States, Italy and Spain.

This CDR3 is 15 amino acids long. V lost 5 bases, J lost 9 bases, and 9 bases stayed unmatched. Germline V gene lookup returns CDR1 LGHDT and CDR2 YNNKEL (reference sequence). Living in under 30 US areas, the participants were between roughly 18 and 90 years of age. Donors were grouped by their self-reported clinical history. Methods used by the authors: Amplification of reference gene primers provided the estimated nucleated cell counts. Only in-frame clones appear in the TCRdb table, and some are missing; sequencing was by immunoSEQ multiplex PCR. That table gives V, J and clone size, and the DNA gave D and trimming. Of roughly 400,000 clones in the sample, 90% were seen once.

V gene TRBV3-1 (or the pseudogene TRBV3-2) combines with J gene TRBJ2-1; 11 bases are a match to TRBD2. The TCR was taken from a young man who had recovered from COVID-19. Sequenced input: PBMCs or T cells enriched from blood (not recorded which). CDR3 region: CASSDLAGGPPEQFF. CDR3 nucleotides: TGTGCCAGCAGCGACCTAGCGGGAGGCCCCCCTGAGCAGTTCTTC.